Below are 17 T cell receptor beta chains sequenced from a single sample in a study of cytomegalovirus exposure and HLA in healthy donors. It was with 60 Vbeta and 13 Jbeta primers that the PCR ran. Sequencing was performed with immunoSEQ multiplex PCR; in TCRdb, only in-frame clones are kept and a portion is missing. The sample lists fewer than 100,000 clones; approximately 7.1% were seen once. Sequences were obtained from PBMCs. The receptors were sampled from a man aged 50 to 59 in good health and CMV-seronegative.

The J gene is TRBJ2-2, the V gene TRBV4-2; tentative D call: TRBD2 (6 bases). The germline V and J ends were trimmed by 3 bases and 4 bases, with 15 bases remaining between them. The CDR3 runs to 16 residues. CDR1 and CDR2 from the germline V gene are LGHNA and YNFKEQ. The CDR3 reads CASSHVPGEVTGELFF. Written as DNA, the CDR3 is TGTGCCAGCAGCCACGTACCGGGAGAGGTCACCGGGGAGCTGTTTTTT.

With respect to this clone: At the DNA level, this CDR3 is encoded by other sequences in the same sample as well. V is TRBV28 and J is TRBJ1-5, with D perhaps matching TRBD1 (6 bases). The CDR3 has 13 residues. With 6 bases removed from V and 6 bases from J, the gap between germline ends came to 12 bases. Germline V gene sequence: CDR1 MDHEN, CDR2 SYDVKM. The CDR3 region has the DNA TGTGCCAGCAGGCAGGGGTCAAGTCAGCCCCAGCATTTT. Translated: CASRQGSSQPQHF.

This clone was seen a few times. The chain employs TRBV19 and TRBJ1-5; 8 positions agree with TRBD1. V dropped 4 bases and J dropped 7; count of bases not matched to a gene: 15. Germline V CDR1 and CDR2: LNHDA, SQIVND (reference sequence). CDR3 length: 17 residues. CDR3 in amino acids: CASSTLLRQGIRQPQHF. CDR3 sequence (DNA): TGTGCCAGTAGTACACTACTGCGACAGGGGATCCGACAGCCCCAGCATTTT.

In its sample, this clone was seen a few times. The J gene is TRBJ2-3, the V gene TRBV5-4, with a possible D match to TRBD1 (5 bases). This CDR3 spans 17 amino acids. V was trimmed by 4 bases and J by 1 base, leaving 19 bases between them. Germline V gene lookup returns CDR1 SGHNT and CDR2 YYREEE (reference sequence). The CDR3 region is CASSRTLGLEGTDTQYF. The CDR3 DNA sequence: TGTGCCAGCAGCCGAACCCTGGGGCTAGAAGGCACAGATACGCAGTATTTT.

J is TRBJ2-3 and V is TRBV7-9; D is perhaps TRBD1 (5 bases). The CDR3 extends over 14 amino acids. Germline lookup yields CDR1 SEHNR and CDR2 FQNEAQ (reference sequence). V was shortened by 4 bases and J by 2 bases, with 10 bases between the two germline ends. The DNA of the CDR3 is TGTGCCAGCAGCTCCGGACAATACACAGATACGCAGTATTTT. Translation: CASSSGQYTDTQYF.

This clone was seen only a few times. The rearrangement joins TRBV5-1 to TRBJ1-2; 7 positions match TRBD1. The V gene's germline CDR1 is SGHRS and CDR2 YFSETQ. After removal of 0 bases from V and 2 bases from J, the junction contained 7 bases not matched to a gene. The CDR3 spans 16 residues. This CDR3 is CASSLVGQQMNYGYTF. The CDR3 region has the DNA TGCGCCAGCAGCTTGGTGGGACAGCAAATGAACTATGGCTACACCTTC.

The chain has TRBV6-1 and TRBJ1-1; 9 bases fit TRBD1. This CDR3 has 17 residues. Germline assignment: CDR1 MNHNS and CDR2 SASEGT. J lost 1 base, V lost 0 bases, and 6 bases had no gene match. The CDR3: CASSEALGQGKNTEAFF. CDR3 sequence (DNA): TGTGCCAGCAGTGAAGCATTGGGACAGGGAAAGAACACTGAAGCTTTCTTT.

The genes are TRBV10-3 and TRBJ2-7, with D possibly being TRBD2 (5 bases). Per the germline V gene, CDR1 is ENHRY and CDR2 is SYGVKD. The germline V and J ends were trimmed by 0 bases and 6 bases, with 15 bases remaining between them. The CDR3 covers 15 residues. The CDR3 DNA reads as TGTGCCATCAGTGAGTCTTCTAGAGGGCTCGGCGAGCAGTACTTC. Amino acids: CAISESSRGLGEQYF.

The sample holds a few counts of this clone. The V and J genes are TRBV28 and TRBJ1-2, with D unclear. This CDR3 has 13 residues. Germline V gene data show CDR1 as MDHEN and CDR2 as SYDVKM. Trimming took 6 bases from V and 3 from J, leaving 11 bases between them. CDR3 nucleotides: TGTGCCAGCAGGGAAGGGCGGGACTATGGCTACACCTTC. It translates to CASREGRDYGYTF.

This chain uses TRBV19 with TRBJ2-3; D possibly corresponds to TRBD2 (6 bases). Germline CDR1 LNHDA, CDR2 SQIVND (reference sequence). The V end was cut by 5 bases, the J end by 8 bases, with 14 bases between. This CDR3 region has 13 residues. This CDR3 is CASSYGTSATQYF. The CDR3 DNA reads as TGTGCCAGTAGTTACGGGACTTCCGCTACGCAGTATTTT.

In its sample, this clone was seen a few times. The chain combines TRBV7-3 with TRBJ2-7, with 7 bases matching TRBD1. J was trimmed by 3 bases and V by 3 bases; bases with no gene match: 2. This CDR3 has 13 residues. Per the germline V gene, CDR1 is SGHTA and CDR2 is FQGTGA. As DNA, the CDR3 is TGTGCCAGCAGCTTTAACAGGGGCTACGAGCAGTACTTC. Its protein product is CASSFNRGYEQYF.

The chain recombines TRBV4-2 with TRBJ2-5; 12 bases agree with TRBD2. The CDR3 spans 16 residues. V lost 2 bases and J lost 5; bases outside the gene matches: 6. The germline gives CDR1 LGHNA, CDR2 YNFKEQ. CDR3 nucleotides: TGTGCCAGCAGCCAATCTGGACTAGCGGGATCGGAGACCCAGTACTTC. Amino acid sequence: CASSQSGLAGSETQYF.

There are a few counts of this clone. The chain couples TRBV28 to TRBJ2-7; tentatively, D is TRBD2 (7 bases). V gave up 7 bases and J gave up 6 bases, with 19 bases separating them. Germline CDR1 and CDR2: MDHEN and SYDVKM. The CDR3 consists of 14 residues. CDR3 nucleotide sequence: TGTGCCAGCACCCTGAGGGGGTGGGGGGGCGAGCAGTACTTC. Protein product: CASTLRGWGGEQYF.

In this sample, this clone turned up a few times. J is TRBJ2-3 and V is TRBV28; D remains ambiguous. Germline assignment: CDR1 MDHEN and CDR2 SYDVKM. This CDR3 spans 12 amino acids. V shed 5 bases and J shed 6 bases, with 9 bases lying between them. In nucleotides, the CDR3 is TGTGCCAGCAGTCTAGAAACGGATACGCAGTATTTT. It is translated as CASSLETDTQYF.

This rearrangement joins TRBV21-1 to TRBJ2-7; TRBD2 is the table's D call, not checked against the DNA. TRBV21-1 is labeled a pseudogene. The CDR3 sequence is 16 residues long. DNA for the CDR3: TGTGCCAGCAGCATTCCGGGACTAGCGGGGACCTACGAGCAGTACTTC. Translated, it gives CASSIPGLAGTYEQYF.

The sample holds a few counts of this clone. Written as DNA, the CDR3 is TGTGCCAGCAGCTTAGAACCCCCGACAGCCACGAATGTAAACTATGGCTACACCTTC. Translated: CASSLEPPTATNVNYGYTF. V usage is TRBV11-2 and J usage is TRBJ1-2; possible D gene TRBD1, 5 bases. CDR3 size: 19 residues. The germline gives CDR1 SGHAT, CDR2 FQNNGV. Trimming left V 0 bases short and J 2 bases short, with 22 bases between.

This clone was seen only a few times. V and J are TRBV7-2 and TRBJ2-3, with no clear D. V was shortened by 4 bases and J by 2 bases, with 7 bases between the two germline ends. Germline V gene sequence: CDR1 SGHTA, CDR2 FQGNSA. The CDR3 loop spans 13 amino acids. The CDR3 DNA follows: TGTGCCAGCAGCTCAGGAAACACAGATACGCAGTATTTT. Its protein product is CASSSGNTDTQYF. The full variable domain, rest sourced from reference TRBV7-2 and TRBJ2-3, is GAGVSQSPSNKVTEKGKDVELRCDPISGHTALYWYRQSLGQGLEFLIYFQGNSAPDKSGLPSDRFSAERTGGSVSTLTIQRTQQEDSAVYLCASSSGNTDTQYFGPGTRLTVL.